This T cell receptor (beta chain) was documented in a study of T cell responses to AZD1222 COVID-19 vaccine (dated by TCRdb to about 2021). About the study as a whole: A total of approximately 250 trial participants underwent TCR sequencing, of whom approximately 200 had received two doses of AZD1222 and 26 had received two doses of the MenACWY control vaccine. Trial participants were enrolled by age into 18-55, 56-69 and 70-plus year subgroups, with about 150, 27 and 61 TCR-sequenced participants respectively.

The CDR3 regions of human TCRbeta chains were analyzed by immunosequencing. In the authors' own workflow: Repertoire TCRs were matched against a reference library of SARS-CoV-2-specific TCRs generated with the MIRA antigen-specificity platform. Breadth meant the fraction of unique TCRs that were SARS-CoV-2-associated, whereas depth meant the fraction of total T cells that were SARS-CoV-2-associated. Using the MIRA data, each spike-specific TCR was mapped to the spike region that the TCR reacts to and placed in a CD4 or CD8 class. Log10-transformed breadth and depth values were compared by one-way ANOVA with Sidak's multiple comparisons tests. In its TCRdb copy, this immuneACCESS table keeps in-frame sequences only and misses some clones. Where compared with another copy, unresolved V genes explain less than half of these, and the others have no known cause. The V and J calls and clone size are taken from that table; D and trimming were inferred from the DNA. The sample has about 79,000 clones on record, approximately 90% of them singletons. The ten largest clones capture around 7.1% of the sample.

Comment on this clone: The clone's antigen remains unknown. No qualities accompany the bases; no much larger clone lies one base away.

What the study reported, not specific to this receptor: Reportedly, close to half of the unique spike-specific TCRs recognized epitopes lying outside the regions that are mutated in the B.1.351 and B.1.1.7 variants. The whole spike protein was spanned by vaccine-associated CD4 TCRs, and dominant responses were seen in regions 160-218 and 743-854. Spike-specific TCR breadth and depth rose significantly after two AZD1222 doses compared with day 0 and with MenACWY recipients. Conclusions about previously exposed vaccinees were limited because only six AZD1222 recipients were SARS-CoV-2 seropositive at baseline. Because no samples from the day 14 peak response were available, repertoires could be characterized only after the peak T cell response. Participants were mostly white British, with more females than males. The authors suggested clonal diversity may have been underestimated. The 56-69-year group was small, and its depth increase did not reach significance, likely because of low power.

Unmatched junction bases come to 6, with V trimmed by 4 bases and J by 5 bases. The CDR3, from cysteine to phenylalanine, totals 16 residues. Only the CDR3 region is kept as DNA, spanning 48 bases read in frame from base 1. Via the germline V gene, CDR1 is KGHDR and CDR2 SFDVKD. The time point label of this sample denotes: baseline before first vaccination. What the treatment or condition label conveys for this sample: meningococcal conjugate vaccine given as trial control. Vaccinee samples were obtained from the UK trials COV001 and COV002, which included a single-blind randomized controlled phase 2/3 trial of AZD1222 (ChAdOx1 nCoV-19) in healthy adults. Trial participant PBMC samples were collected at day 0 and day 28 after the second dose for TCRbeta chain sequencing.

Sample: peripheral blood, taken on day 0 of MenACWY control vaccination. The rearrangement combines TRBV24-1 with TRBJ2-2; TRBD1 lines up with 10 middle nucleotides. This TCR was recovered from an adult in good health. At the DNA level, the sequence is TGTGCCACCAGTGAATCGACAGGGGGCTGGACCGGGGAGCTGTTTTTT. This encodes CATSESTGGWTGELFF.